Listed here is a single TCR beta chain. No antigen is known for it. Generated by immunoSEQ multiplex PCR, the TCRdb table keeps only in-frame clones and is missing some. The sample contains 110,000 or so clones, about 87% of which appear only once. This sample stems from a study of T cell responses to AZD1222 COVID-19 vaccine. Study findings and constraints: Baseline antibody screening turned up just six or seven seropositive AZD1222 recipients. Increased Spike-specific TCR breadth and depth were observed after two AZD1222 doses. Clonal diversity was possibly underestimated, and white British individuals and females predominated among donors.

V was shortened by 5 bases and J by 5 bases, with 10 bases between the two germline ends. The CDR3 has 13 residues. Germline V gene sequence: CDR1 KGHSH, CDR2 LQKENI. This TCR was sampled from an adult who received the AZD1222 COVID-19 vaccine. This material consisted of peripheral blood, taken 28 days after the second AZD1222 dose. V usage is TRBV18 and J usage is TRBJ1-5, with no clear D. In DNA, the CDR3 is TGTGCCAGCTCAGAACAGAGTGATCAGCCCCAGCATTTT. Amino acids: CASSEQSDQPQHF. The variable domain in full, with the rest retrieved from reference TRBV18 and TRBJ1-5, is NAGVMQNPRHLVRRRGQEARLRCSPMKGHSHVYWYRQLPEEGLKFMVYLQKENIIDESGMPKERFSAEFPKEGPSILRIQQVVRGDSAAYFCASSEQSDQPQHFGDGTRLSIL.